Listed below are T cell receptor beta chains from one sample, sequenced in a study of cytomegalovirus exposure and HLA in healthy donors. Assay used: immunoSEQ multiplex PCR; TCRdb lists only in-frame clones, some missing. The sample lists 150,000 to 200,000 clones, approximately 80% occurring once. Sequencing was done on a sample of PBMCs. The receptors shown here come from a woman younger than 35 in good health and CMV-seronegative. Each CDR3 is given with its conserved first and last residue. A D gene is named only where the DNA matches it firmly. Some rows have no size entry. The others give once, few or many, or a class for an expanded clone.

j_call | v_call | clone_size | d_call | cdr3_aa | cdr3_nt
TRBJ1-5 | TRBV30 | NA | NA | CAWSGHSNQPQHF | TGTGCCTGGAGTGGACATAGCAATCAGCCCCAGCATTTT
TRBJ1-4 | TRBV28 | once | TRBD1 | CASKLWTGSNEKLFF | TGTGCCAGCAAACTCTGGACAGGGTCAAATGAAAAACTGTTTTTT
TRBJ1-5 | TRBV19 | NA | NA | CASSITLGSLGGNQPQHF | TGTGCCAGTAGTATAACACTCGGCAGCCTGGGCGGCAATCAGCCCCAGCATTTT
TRBJ2-1 | TRBV5-1 | NA | NA | CASSLVGVYEQFF | TGCGCCAGCAGCTTGGTCGGGGTCTACGAGCAGTTCTTC
TRBJ2-1 | TRBV7-3 | once | TRBD2 | CASSSNFGGGEQFF | TGTGCCAGCAGCTCAAATTTCGGCGGGGGGGAGCAGTTCTTC
TRBJ1-1 | TRBV13 | NA | TRBD1 | CASSSLGQGTNTEAFF | TGTGCCAGCAGCTCCCTCGGACAGGGGACGAACACTGAAGCTTTCTTT
TRBJ1-6 | TRBV6-1 | NA | TRBD1 | CASSADRGHNSPLHF | TGTGCCAGCAGTGCAGACAGGGGGCATAATTCACCCCTCCACTTT
TRBJ1-1 | TRBV19 | NA | TRBD1 | CASSITGGILGQGTEAFF | TGTGCCAGTAGTATAACAGGGGGGATACTCGGTCAGGGCACTGAAGCTTTCTTT
TRBJ2-1 | TRBV25-1 | NA | TRBD1 | CASSVIRNRGPNNEQFF | TGTGCCAGCAGTGTAATTCGAAACAGGGGTCCCAACAATGAGCAGTTCTTC
TRBJ1-5 | TRBV9 | NA | NA | CASSSGFVNQPQHF | TGTGCCAGCAGCTCGGGGTTTGTCAATCAGCCCCAGCATTTT
TRBJ2-3 | TRBV6-1 | NA | TRBD2 | CASLGSGRADTQYF | TGTGCCAGCCTGGGAAGCGGGAGGGCAGATACGCAGTATTTT
TRBJ2-1 | TRBV30 | NA | TRBD2 | CAWEKTSGSGNEQFF | TGTGCCTGGGAAAAAACTAGCGGGAGTGGTAATGAGCAGTTCTTC
TRBJ1-2 | TRBV5-1 | NA | NA | CASSLEYSPGIYGYTF | TGCGCCAGCAGCTTGGAATACAGCCCGGGGATTTATGGCTACACCTTC
TRBJ2-7 | TRBV5-1 | once | TRBD1 | CASSPGTGGYEQYF | TGCGCCAGCAGCCCCGGGACAGGGGGTTACGAGCAGTACTTC
TRBJ1-4 | TRBV5-1 | NA | TRBD1 | CASSPDRGGSNEKLFF | TGCGCCAGCAGCCCGGACAGGGGGGGGTCTAATGAAAAACTGTTTTTT
TRBJ2-7 | TRBV4-1 | NA | TRBD2 | CASSQDRSSGRALFHEQYF | TGCGCCAGCAGCCAAGATCGGAGTAGCGGGAGGGCCCTCTTCCACGAGCAGTACTTC
TRBJ2-7 | TRBV7-8 | NA | TRBD1 | CASSPQGQGGIYEQYF | TGTGCCAGCAGCCCGCAAGGACAGGGTGGAATCTACGAGCAGTACTTC
TRBJ2-7 | TRBV2 | NA | TRBD1 | CASSKDRGISYEQYF | TGTGCCAGCAGCAAGGACAGGGGGATTTCCTACGAGCAGTACTTC
TRBJ2-7 | TRBV4-2 | NA | NA | CASSQQLVSYEQYF | TGTGCCAGCAGCCAACAACTAGTTTCCTACGAGCAGTACTTC
TRBJ1-2 | TRBV7-2 | NA | TRBD1 | CASRPILTGVYGYTF | TGTGCCAGCAGACCAATCCTGACAGGGGTCTATGGCTACACCTTC
TRBJ2-5 | TRBV4-1 | NA | TRBD2 | CASSQDRLAGVPETQYF | TGCGCCAGCAGCCAAGATCGGTTAGCGGGAGTGCCGGAGACCCAGTACTTC
TRBJ2-7 | TRBV11-3 | NA | NA | CASSPEGPGGYEQYF | TGTGCCAGCAGCCCTGAAGGGCCAGGGGGGTACGAGCAGTACTTC
TRBJ2-1 | TRBV11-2 | few | NA | CASSLGPGLYNEQFF | TGTGCCAGCAGCTTAGGACCGGGACTTTACAATGAGCAGTTCTTC
TRBJ2-2 | TRBV10-3 | NA | NA | CAIGYRDTGELFF | TGTGCCATCGGGTACAGGGACACCGGGGAGCTGTTTTTT
TRBJ1-4 | TRBV29-1 | NA | TRBD1 | CSVGGTGTGEEKLFF | TGCAGCGTGGGGGGGACCGGGACAGGGGAGGAAAAACTGTTTTTT
TRBJ2-3 | TRBV6-4 | once | TRBD2 | CASSLAGEVDTQYF | TGTGCCAGCAGCCTAGCGGGAGAGGTAGATACGCAGTATTTT
TRBJ1-1 | TRBV20-1 | NA | TRBD1 | CSARTGTLAFF | TGCAGTGCCCGGACAGGGACTCTGGCTTTCTTT
TRBJ2-1 | TRBV5-1 | NA | NA | CASSLAERGMNEQFF | TGCGCCAGCAGCTTGGCGGAGAGAGGTATGAATGAGCAGTTCTTC
TRBJ2-2 | TRBV5-1 | NA | TRBD1 | CASSRDSGAGELFF | TGCGCCAGCAGCCGGGACAGCGGCGCCGGGGAGCTGTTTTTT
TRBJ2-2 | TRBV5-1 | NA | TRBD1 | CASNSGTENTGELFF | TGCGCCAGCAACTCCGGGACAGAGAACACCGGGGAGCTGTTTTTT
TRBJ2-7 | TRBV5-6 | NA | TRBD1 | CASSFRDRAVGYEQYF | TGTGCCAGCAGCTTCCGGGACAGGGCTGTTGGCTACGAGCAGTACTTC
TRBJ2-5 | TRBV18 | NA | NA | CASSFGEIQETQYF | TGTGCCAGCTCATTCGGAGAGATCCAAGAGACCCAGTACTTC
TRBJ2-7 | TRBV6-6 | NA | TRBD2 | CASSYGGGLSYEQYF | TGTGCCAGCAGTTACGGGGGAGGGTTATCCTACGAGCAGTACTTC
TRBJ2-1 | TRBV7-9 | NA | NA | CASSSGTGYNEQFF | TGTGCCAGCAGCTCTGGGACTGGCTACAATGAGCAGTTCTTC
TRBJ1-4 | TRBV30 | once | TRBD1 | CAWGLGQGDEKLFF | TGTGCCTGGGGCCTCGGACAGGGAGATGAAAAACTGTTTTTT
TRBJ2-7 | TRBV5-6 | NA | TRBD2 | CASSLWGEGLPHEQYF | TGTGCCAGCAGCTTGTGGGGGGAGGGCCTCCCCCACGAGCAGTACTTC
TRBJ2-7 | TRBV2 | NA | NA | CASTLYGEQYF | TGTGCCAGCACCCTCTACGGCGAGCAGTACTTC
TRBJ2-6 | TRBV19 | NA | TRBD1 | CASSKNRGGSGANVLTF | TGTGCCAGTAGTAAAAACAGGGGTGGCTCTGGGGCCAACGTCCTGACTTTC
TRBJ2-5 | TRBV5-4 | NA | TRBD2 | CASSLDNGGRAYETQYF | TGTGCCAGCAGCTTGGACAACGGCGGGAGGGCCTATGAGACCCAGTACTTC
TRBJ2-2 | TRBV19 | NA | TRBD1 | CASRTGVGTGELFF | TGTGCCAGCAGGACAGGGGTCGGGACCGGGGAGCTGTTTTTT
TRBJ2-3 | TRBV10-3 | NA | NA | CAISEGLAGINTQYF | TGTGCCATCAGTGAAGGCCTAGCTGGTATTAATACGCAGTATTTT
TRBJ2-1 | TRBV5-4 | NA | TRBD2 | CASSFGGRAYNEQFF | TGTGCCAGCAGCTTCGGCGGGAGAGCATATAATGAGCAGTTCTTC
TRBJ2-3 | TRBV6-4 | NA | TRBD2 | CASSDSGTSGRDTQYF | TGTGCCAGCAGTGACTCCGGGACTAGCGGGAGAGATACGCAGTATTTT
TRBJ1-2 | TRBV9 | NA | NA | CASSVEVGASYGYTF | TGTGCCAGCAGCGTAGAGGTAGGGGCCAGCTATGGCTACACCTTC
TRBJ2-1 | TRBV7-3 | NA | NA | CASSQAGLGNEQFF | TGTGCCAGCAGCCAGGCAGGGTTGGGTAATGAGCAGTTCTTC
TRBJ2-1 | TRBV28 | NA | TRBD2 | CASSFVSGRVRREQFF | TGTGCCAGCAGTTTTGTGAGCGGGAGGGTACGGCGTGAGCAGTTCTTC
TRBJ2-1 | TRBV5-6 | NA | TRBD2 | CASSKGLVEQFF | TGTGCCAGCAGCAAGGGACTAGTAGAGCAGTTCTTC
TRBJ1-1 | TRBV19 | NA | NA | CASSPGVGGTEAFF | TGTGCCAGTAGTCCAGGGGTTGGCGGCACTGAAGCTTTCTTT
TRBJ2-5 | TRBV9 | once | TRBD2 | CASSVGLAGIQETQYF | TGTGCCAGCAGCGTAGGACTAGCGGGCATTCAAGAGACCCAGTACTTC
TRBJ2-3 | TRBV7-2 | NA | NA | CASSPSPLTSTDTQYF | TGTGCCAGCAGCCCTAGCCCCTTAACTAGCACAGATACGCAGTATTTT
TRBJ1-6 | TRBV28 | once | NA | CASGRRPLHF | TGTGCCAGCGGGAGGCGACCCCTCCACTTT
TRBJ2-7 | TRBV28 | once | TRBD2 | CASSPGTSLVEQYF | TGTGCCAGCAGCCCTGGGACTAGCTTGGTCGAGCAGTACTTC
TRBJ2-3 | TRBV27 | few | NA | CASSLVFADTQYF | TGTGCCAGCAGTTTAGTCTTCGCAGATACGCAGTATTTT
TRBJ2-3 | TRBV5-1 | NA | TRBD2 | CASEESGSGLDTQYF | TGCGCCAGTGAAGAAAGCGGGAGTGGGTTAGATACGCAGTATTTT
TRBJ2-1 | TRBV28 | NA | NA | CASGRLGLVVNEQFF | TGTGCCAGCGGCCGACTGGGACTGGTTGTCAATGAGCAGTTCTTC
TRBJ2-7 | TRBV28 | once | NA | CASTRAEDIADDEQYF | TGTGCCAGCACCCGTGCCGAGGACATAGCCGATGACGAGCAGTACTTC
TRBJ2-7 | TRBV9 | NA | NA | CASSVDYGAYEQYF | TGTGCCAGCAGCGTAGATTACGGGGCCTACGAGCAGTACTTC
TRBJ2-1 | TRBV2 | NA | TRBD2 | CASTALAGGLIGEQFF | TGTGCCAGCACGGCATTAGCGGGAGGGCTGATCGGTGAGCAGTTCTTC
TRBJ2-7 | TRBV9 | few | NA | CASSVGAGLTYEQYF | TGTGCCAGCAGCGTAGGGGCAGGGCTAACCTACGAGCAGTACTTC